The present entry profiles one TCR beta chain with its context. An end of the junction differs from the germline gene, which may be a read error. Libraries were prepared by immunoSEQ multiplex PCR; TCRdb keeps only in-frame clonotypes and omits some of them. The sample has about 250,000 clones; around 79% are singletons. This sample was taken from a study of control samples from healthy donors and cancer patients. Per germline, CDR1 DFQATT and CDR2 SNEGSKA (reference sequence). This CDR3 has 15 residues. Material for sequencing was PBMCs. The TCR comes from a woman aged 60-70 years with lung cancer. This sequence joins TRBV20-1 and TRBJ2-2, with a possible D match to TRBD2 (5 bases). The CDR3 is CSASTLTRLTGKLFF. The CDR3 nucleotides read TGCAGTGCTAGTACTCTAACCCGCCTCACCGGGAAGCTGTTTTTT.